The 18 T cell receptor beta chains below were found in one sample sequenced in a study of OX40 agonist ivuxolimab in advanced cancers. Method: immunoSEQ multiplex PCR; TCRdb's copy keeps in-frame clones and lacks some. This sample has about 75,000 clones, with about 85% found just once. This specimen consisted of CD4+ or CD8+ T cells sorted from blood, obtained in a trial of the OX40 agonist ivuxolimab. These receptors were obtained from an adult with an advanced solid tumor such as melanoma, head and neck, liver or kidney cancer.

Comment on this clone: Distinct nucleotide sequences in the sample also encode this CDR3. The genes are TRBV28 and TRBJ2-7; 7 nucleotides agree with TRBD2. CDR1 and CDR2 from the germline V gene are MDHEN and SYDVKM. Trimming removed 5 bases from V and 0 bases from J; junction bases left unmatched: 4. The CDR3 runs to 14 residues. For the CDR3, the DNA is TGTGCCAGCAGTACGAGGACTAGCTCCTACGAGCAGTACTTC. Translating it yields CASSTRTSSYEQYF. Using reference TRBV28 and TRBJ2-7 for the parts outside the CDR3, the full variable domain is DVKVTQSSRYLVKRTGEKVFLECVQDMDHENMFWYRQDPGLGLRLIYFSYDVKMKEKGDIPEGYSVSREKKERFSLILESASTNQTSMYLCASSTRTSSYEQYFGPGTRLTVT.

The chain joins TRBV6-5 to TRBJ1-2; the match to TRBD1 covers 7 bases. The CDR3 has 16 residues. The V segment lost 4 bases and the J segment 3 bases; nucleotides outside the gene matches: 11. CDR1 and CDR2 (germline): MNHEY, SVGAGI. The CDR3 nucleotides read TGTGCCAGCAGTTCTCCCGAAATGACAGGGTACTATGGCTACACCTTC. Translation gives CASSSPEMTGYYGYTF.

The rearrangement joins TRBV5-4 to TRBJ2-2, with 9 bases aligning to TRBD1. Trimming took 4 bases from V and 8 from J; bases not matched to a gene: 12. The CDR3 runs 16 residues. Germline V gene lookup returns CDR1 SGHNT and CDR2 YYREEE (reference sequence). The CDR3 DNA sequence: TGTGCCAGCAGCCAACTACCGGGACAGGGCATAGGGGAGCTGTTTTTT. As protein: CASSQLPGQGIGELFF.

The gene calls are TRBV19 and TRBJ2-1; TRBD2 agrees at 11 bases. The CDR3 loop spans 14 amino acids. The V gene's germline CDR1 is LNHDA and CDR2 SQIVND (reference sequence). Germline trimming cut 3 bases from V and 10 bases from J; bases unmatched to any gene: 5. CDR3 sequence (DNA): TGTGCCAGTAGTATGAGACTAGCGGGACGCGAGCAGTTCTTC. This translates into CASSMRLAGREQFF.

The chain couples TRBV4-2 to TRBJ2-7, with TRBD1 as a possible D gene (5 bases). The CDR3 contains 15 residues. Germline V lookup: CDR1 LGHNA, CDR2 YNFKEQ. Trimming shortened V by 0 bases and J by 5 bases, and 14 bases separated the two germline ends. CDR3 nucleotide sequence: TGTGCCAGCAGCCAAGAGGGGCGGCAGAGTAACGAGCAGTACTTC. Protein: CASSQEGRQSNEQYF.

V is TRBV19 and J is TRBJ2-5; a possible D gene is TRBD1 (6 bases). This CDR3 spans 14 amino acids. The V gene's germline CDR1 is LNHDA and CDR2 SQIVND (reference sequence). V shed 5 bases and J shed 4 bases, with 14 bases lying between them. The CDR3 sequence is CASSLAGAGETQYF. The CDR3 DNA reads TGTGCCAGTAGTCTAGCAGGGGCCGGAGAGACCCAGTACTTC.

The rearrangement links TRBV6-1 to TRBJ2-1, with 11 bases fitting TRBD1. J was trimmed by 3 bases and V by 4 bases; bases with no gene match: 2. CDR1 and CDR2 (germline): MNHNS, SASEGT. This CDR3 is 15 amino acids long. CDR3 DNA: TGTGCCAGCAGTGCAGGGACAGGGGGCTACAATGAGCAGTTCTTC. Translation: CASSAGTGGYNEQFF.

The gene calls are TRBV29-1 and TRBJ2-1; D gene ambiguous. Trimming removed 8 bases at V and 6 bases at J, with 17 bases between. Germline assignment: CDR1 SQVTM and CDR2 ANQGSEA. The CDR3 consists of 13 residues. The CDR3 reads CSSRGVLRNEQFF. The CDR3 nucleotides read TGCAGCTCCCGTGGGGTTTTGCGCAATGAGCAGTTCTTC.

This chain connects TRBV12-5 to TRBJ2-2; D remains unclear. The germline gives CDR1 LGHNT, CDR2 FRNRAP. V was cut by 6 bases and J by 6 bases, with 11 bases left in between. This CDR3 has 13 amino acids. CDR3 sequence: CASGSELSGELFF. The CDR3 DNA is TGTGCTAGTGGGTCGGAATTGTCCGGGGAGCTGTTTTTT.

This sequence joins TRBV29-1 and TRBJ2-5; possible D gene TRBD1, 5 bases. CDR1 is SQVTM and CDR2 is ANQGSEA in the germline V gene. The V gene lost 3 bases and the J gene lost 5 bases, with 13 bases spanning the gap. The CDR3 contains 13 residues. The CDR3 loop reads CSVEARGRETQYF. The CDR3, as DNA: TGCAGCGTTGAGGCTAGGGGAAGGGAGACCCAGTACTTC. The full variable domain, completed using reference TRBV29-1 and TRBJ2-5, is SAVISQKPSRDICQRGTSLTIQCQVDSQVTMMFWYRQQPGQSLTLIATANQGSEATYESGFVIDKFPISRPNLTFSTLTVSNMSPEDSSIYLCSVEARGRETQYFGPGTRLLVL.

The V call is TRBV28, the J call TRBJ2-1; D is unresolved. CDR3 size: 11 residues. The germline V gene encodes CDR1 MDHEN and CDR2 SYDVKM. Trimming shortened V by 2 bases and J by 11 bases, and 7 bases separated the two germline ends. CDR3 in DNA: TGTGCCAGCAGTTTAGACACTCAGCAGTTCTTC. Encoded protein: CASSLDTQQFF.

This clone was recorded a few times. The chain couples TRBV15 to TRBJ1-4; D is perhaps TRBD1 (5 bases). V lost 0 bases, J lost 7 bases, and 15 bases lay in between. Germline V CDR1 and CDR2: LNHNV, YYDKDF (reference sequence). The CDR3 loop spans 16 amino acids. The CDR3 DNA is TGTGCCACCAGCAGAGATCGCGGGGGTTGGGGTGAAAAACTGTTTTTT. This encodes CATSRDRGGWGEKLFF.

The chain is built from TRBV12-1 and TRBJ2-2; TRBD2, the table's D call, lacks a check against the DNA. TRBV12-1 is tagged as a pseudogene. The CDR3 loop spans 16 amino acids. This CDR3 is CASSTRVAGVTGELFF. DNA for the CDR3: TGTGCCAGCAGCACCCGGGTAGCGGGAGTTACCGGGGAGCTGTTTTTT.

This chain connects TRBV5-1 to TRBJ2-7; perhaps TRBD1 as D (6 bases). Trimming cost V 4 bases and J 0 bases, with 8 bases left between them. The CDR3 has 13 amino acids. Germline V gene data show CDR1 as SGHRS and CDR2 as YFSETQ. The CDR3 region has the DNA TGCGCCAGCAGCCAGGGGATCTCCTACGAGCAGTACTTC. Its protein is CASSQGISYEQYF.

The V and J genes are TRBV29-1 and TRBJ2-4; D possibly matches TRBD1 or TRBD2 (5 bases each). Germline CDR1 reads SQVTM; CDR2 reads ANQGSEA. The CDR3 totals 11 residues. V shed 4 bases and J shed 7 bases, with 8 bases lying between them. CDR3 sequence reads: CSVAGTNIQYF. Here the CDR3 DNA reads TGCAGCGTTGCAGGGACGAACATTCAGTACTTC.

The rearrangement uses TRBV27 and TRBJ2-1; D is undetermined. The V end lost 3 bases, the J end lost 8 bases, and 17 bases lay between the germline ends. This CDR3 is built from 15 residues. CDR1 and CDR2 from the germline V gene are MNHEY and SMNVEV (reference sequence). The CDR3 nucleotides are TGTGCCAGCAGTTTCTTGCGATCCGGATCGTATGAGCAGTTCTTC. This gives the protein CASSFLRSGSYEQFF.

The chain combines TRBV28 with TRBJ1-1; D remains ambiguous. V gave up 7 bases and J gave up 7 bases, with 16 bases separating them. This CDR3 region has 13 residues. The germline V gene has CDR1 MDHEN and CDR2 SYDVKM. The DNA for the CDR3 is TGTGCCAGCATCACCCTACCGGGGATTGAAGCTTTCTTT. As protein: CASITLPGIEAFF.

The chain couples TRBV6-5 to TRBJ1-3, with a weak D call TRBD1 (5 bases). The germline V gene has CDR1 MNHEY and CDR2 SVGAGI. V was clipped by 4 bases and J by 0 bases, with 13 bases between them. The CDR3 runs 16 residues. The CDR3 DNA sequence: TGTGCCAGCAGTTTACAGGCAGTCAACTCTGGAAACACCATATATTTT. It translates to CASSLQAVNSGNTIYF.